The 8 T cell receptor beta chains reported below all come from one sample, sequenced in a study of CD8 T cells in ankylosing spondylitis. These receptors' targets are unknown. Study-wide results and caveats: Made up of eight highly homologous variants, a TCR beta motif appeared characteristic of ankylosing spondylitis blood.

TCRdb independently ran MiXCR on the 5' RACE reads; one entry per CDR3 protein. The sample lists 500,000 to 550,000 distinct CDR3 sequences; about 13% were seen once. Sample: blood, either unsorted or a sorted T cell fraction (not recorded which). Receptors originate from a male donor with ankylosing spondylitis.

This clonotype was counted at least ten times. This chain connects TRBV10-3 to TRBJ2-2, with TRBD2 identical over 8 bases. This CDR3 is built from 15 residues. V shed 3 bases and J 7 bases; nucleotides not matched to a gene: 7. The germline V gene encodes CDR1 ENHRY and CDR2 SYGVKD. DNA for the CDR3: TGTGCCATCAGTGATGCCGGGAGGGCTGTCGGGGAGCTGTTTTTT. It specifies CAISDAGRAVGELFF.

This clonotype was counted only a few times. In DNA, the CDR3 is TGCAGTGCTACCAGCGGTCTTTCGCACTCCTACGAGCAGTACTTC. Its protein product is CSATSGLSHSYEQYF. The rearrangement links TRBV20-1 to TRBJ2-7; D is possibly TRBD2 (5 bases). V gave up 4 bases and J gave up 0 bases, with 16 bases separating them. The CDR3 sequence is 15 residues long. From germline, CDR1 is DFQATT and CDR2 SNEGSKA (reference sequence).

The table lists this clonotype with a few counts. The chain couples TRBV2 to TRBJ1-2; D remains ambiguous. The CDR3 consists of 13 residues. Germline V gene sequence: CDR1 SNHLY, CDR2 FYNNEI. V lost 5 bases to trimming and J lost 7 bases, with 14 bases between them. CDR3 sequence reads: CASSPQEQFGYTF. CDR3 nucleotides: TGTGCCAGCAGTCCCCAGGAACAGTTTGGCTACACCTTC.

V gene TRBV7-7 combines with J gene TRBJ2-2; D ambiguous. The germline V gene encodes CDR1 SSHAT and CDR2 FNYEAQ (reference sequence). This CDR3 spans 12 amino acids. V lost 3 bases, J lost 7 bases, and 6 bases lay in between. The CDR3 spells CASSFTGGELFF. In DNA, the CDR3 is TGTGCCAGCAGCTTTACGGGCGGGGAGCTGTTTTTT.

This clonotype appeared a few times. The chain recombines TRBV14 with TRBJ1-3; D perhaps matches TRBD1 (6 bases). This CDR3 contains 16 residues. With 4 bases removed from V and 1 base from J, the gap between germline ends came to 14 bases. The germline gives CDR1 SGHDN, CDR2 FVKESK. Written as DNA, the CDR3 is TGTGCCAGCAGCCCCAGGAAAGGACAGTCTGGAAACACCATATATTTT. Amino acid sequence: CASSPRKGQSGNTIYF. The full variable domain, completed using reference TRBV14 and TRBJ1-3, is EAGVTQFPSHSVIEKGQTVTLRCDPISGHDNLYWYRRVMGKEIKFLLHFVKESKQDESGMPNNRFLAERTGGTYSTLKVQPAELEDSGVYFCASSPRKGQSGNTIYFGEGSWLTVV.

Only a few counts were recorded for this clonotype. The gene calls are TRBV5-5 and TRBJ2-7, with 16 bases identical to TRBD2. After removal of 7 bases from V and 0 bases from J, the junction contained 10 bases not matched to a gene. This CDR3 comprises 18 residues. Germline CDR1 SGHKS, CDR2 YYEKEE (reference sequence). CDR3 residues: CASHPGTSGRANSYEQYF. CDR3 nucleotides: TGTGCCAGCCACCCCGGGACTAGCGGGAGGGCCAACTCCTACGAGCAGTACTTC.

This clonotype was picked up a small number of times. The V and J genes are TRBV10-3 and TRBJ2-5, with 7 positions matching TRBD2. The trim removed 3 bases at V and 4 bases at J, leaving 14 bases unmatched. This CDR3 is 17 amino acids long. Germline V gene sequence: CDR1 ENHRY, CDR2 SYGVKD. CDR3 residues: CAISDSTPGRPPETQYF. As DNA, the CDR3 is TGTGCCATCAGTGACTCGACCCCCGGGAGGCCGCCAGAGACCCAGTACTTC.

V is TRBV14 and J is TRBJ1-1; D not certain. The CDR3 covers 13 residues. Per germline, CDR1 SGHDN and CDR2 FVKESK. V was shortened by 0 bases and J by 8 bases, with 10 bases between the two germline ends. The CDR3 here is CASSQDMFLEAFF. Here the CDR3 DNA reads TGTGCCAGCAGCCAAGATATGTTCTTAGAAGCTTTCTTT. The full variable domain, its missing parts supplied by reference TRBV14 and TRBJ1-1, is EAGVTQFPSHSVIEKGQTVTLRCDPISGHDNLYWYRRVMGKEIKFLLHFVKESKQDESGMPNNRFLAERTGGTYSTLKVQPAELEDSGVYFCASSQDMFLEAFFGQGTRLTVV.